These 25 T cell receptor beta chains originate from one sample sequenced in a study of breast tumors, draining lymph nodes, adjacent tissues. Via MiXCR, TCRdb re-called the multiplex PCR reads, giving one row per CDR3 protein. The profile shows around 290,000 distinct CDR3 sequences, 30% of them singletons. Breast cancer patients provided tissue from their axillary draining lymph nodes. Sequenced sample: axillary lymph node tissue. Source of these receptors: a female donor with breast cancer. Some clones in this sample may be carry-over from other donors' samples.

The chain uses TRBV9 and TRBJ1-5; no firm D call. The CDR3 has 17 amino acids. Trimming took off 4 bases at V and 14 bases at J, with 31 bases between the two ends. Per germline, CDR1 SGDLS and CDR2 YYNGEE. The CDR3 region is CASSRTRESWRSYNEHF. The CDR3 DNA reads TGTGCCAGCAGCCGGACGCGGGAGAGTTGGCGCTCCTACAATGAGCATTTT.

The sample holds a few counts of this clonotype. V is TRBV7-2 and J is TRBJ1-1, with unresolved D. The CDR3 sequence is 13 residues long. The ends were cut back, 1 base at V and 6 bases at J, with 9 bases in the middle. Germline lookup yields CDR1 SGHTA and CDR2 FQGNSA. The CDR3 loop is CASSLGGSPEAFF. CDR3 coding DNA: TGTGCCAGCAGCTTAGGCGGAAGCCCTGAAGCTTTCTTT. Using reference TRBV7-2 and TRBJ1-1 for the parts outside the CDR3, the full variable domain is GAGVSQSPSNKVTEKGKDVELRCDPISGHTALYWYRQSLGQGLEFLIYFQGNSAPDKSGLPSDRFSAERTGGSVSTLTIQRTQQEDSAVYLCASSLGGSPEAFFGQGTRLTVV.

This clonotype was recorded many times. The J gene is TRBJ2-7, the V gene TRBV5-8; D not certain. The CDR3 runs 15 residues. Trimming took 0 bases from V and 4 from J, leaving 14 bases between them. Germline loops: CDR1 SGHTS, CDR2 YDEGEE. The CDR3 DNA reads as TGTGCCAGCAGCTTGGGGGGTGGAGTTCTGTACGAGCAGTACTTC. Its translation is CASSLGGGVLYEQYF.

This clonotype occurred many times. DNA of the CDR3: TGCGCCAGCAGCCATGGGCTAGACACAGATACGCAGTATTTT. Its translation is CASSHGLDTDTQYF. The chain carries TRBV4-3 and TRBJ2-3, with unresolved D. V was trimmed by 3 bases and J by 2 bases, leaving 9 bases between them. The V gene's germline CDR1 is LGHNA and CDR2 YSLEER. The CDR3 has 14 amino acids.

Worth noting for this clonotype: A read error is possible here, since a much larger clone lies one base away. The DNA of the CDR3 is TGTGCCTGCAGCTCAATTAGAAGTAAGCCAGATACGCAGTATTTT. Its protein is CACSSIRSKPDTQYF. The V and J genes are TRBV11-3 and TRBJ2-3; D gene unclear. This CDR3 is built from 15 residues. Per germline, CDR1 SGHNT and CDR2 YENEEA.

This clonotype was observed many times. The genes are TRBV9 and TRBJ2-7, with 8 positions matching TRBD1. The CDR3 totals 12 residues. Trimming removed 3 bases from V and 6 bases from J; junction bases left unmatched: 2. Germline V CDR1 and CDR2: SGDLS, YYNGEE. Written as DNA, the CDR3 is TGTGCCAGCAGCGCCAGGGGGCCCGAGCAGTACTTC. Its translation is CASSARGPEQYF.

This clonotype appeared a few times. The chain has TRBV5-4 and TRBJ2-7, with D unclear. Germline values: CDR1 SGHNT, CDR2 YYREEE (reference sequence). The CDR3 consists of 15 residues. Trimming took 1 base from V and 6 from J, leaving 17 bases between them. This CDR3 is CASSLNSAFGVEQYF. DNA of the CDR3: TGTGCCAGCAGCTTGAACAGCGCCTTCGGCGTCGAGCAGTACTTC.

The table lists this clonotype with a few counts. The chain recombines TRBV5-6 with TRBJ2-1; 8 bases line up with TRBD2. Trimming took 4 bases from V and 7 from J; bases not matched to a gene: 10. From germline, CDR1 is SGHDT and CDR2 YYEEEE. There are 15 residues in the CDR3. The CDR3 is CASSRGLVSTNEQFF. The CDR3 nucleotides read TGTGCCAGCAGCAGGGGACTAGTTTCCACTAATGAGCAGTTCTTC.

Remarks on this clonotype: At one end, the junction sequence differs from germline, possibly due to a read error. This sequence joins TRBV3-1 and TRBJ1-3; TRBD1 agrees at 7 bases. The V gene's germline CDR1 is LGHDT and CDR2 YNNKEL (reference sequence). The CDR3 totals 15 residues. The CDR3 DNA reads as TGCGCCAGCAGCCAAGCCCGGGACAGTCTCAACACCATATATTTT. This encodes CASSQARDSLNTIYF.

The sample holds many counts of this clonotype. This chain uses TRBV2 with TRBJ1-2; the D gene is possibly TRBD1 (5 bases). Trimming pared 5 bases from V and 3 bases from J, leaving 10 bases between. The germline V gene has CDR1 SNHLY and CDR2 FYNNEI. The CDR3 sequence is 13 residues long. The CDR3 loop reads CASSPDSYYGYTF. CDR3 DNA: TGTGCCAGCAGTCCTGACAGCTACTATGGCTACACCTTC.

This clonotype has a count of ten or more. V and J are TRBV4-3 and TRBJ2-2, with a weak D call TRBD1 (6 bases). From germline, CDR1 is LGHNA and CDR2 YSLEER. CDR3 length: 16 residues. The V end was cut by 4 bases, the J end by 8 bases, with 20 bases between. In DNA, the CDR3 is TGCGCCAGCAGCCCCCAGGGGTGGACCACGACGGGGGAGCTGTTTTTT. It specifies CASSPQGWTTTGELFF.

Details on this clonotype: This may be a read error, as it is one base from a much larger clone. CDR3 DNA: TGTGCCAGCAGACACAGCAACTCTGGAAACACCATATATTTT. The encoded protein is CASRHSNSGNTIYF. V usage is TRBV6-6 and J usage is TRBJ1-3; D unresolved. The germline V and J ends were trimmed by 6 bases and 0 bases, with 9 bases remaining between them. The length of the CDR3 is 14 residues. Looked up from germline, CDR1 is MNHNY and CDR2 is SVGAGI (reference sequence).

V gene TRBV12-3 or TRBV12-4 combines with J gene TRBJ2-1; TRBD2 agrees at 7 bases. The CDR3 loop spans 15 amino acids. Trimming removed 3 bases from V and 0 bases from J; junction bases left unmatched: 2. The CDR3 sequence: CASSFSGGSYNEQFF. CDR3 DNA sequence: TGTGCCAGCAGTTTCTCGGGGGGCTCCTACAATGAGCAGTTCTTC.

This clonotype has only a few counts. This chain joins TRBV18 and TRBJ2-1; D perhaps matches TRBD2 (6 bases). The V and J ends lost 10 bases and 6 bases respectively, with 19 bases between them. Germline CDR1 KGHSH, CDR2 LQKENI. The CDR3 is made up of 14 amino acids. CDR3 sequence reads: CATSLPTSINEQFF. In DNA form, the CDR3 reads TGTGCCACGTCCTTACCAACTAGCATCAATGAGCAGTTCTTC.

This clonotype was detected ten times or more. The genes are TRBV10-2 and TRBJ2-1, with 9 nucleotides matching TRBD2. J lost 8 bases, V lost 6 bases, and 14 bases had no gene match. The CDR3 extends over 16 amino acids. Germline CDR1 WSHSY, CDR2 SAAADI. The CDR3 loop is CASREGAGGPGHEQFF. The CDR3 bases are TGCGCCAGCAGAGAAGGAGCGGGAGGCCCGGGCCATGAGCAGTTCTTC.

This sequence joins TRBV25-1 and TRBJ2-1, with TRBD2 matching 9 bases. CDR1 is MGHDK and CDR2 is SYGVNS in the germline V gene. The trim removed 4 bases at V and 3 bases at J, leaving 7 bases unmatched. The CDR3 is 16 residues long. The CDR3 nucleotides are TGTGCCAGCAGTGCGGAGACTAGCGGTTACTACAATGAGCAGTTCTTC. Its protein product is CASSAETSGYYNEQFF.

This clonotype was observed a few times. CDR3 nucleotide sequence: TGTGCCAGTAACGCCAGGCGGGGGAACACTGAAGCTTTCTTT. Translation: CASNARRGNTEAFF. The J gene is TRBJ1-1, the V gene TRBV19, with D unclear. Trimming stripped 7 bases from V and 1 base from J, with 13 bases between. CDR3 length: 14 amino acids. Per germline, CDR1 LNHDA and CDR2 SQIVND (reference sequence).

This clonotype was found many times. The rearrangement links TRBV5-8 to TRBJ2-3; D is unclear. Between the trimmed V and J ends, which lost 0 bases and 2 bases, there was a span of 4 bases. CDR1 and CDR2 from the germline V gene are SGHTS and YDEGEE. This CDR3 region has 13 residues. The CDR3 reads CASSLGYTDTQYF. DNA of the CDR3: TGTGCCAGCAGCTTGGGCTACACAGATACGCAGTATTTT.

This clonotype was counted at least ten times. In DNA, the CDR3 is TGCAGCGTTGTGACCAGAAGCTCCTACGAGCAGTACTTC. This encodes CSVVTRSSYEQYF. V is TRBV29-1 and J is TRBJ2-7, with unresolved D. Germline CDR1 is SQVTM and CDR2 is ANQGSEA. The CDR3 has 13 residues. Trimming left V 4 bases short and J 0 bases short, with 10 bases between.

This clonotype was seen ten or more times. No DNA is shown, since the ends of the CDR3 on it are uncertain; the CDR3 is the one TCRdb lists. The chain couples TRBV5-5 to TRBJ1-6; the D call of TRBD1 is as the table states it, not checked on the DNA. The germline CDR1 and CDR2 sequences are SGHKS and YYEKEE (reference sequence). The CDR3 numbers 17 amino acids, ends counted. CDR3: CASSSPFGQGANSPLHF.

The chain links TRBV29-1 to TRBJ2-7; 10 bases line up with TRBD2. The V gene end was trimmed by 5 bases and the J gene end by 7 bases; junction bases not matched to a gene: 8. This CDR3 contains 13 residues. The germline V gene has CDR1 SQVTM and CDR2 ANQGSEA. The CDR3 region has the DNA TGCAGCGTTATAGCGGGAGGACCCTTGGAGCAGTACTTC. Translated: CSVIAGGPLEQYF.

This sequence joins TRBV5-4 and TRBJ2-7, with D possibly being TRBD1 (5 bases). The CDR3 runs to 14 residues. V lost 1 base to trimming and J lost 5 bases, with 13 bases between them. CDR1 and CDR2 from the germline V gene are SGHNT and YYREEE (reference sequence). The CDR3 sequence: CASSLRAQGNEQYF. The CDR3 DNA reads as TGTGCCAGCAGCTTGAGGGCTCAGGGTAACGAGCAGTACTTC.

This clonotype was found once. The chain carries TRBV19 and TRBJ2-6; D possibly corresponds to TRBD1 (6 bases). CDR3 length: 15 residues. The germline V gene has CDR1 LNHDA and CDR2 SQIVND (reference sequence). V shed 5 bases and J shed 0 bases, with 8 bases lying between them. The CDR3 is CASSETGSGANVLTF. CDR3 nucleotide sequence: TGTGCCAGTAGTGAGACAGGCTCTGGGGCCAACGTCCTGACTTTC. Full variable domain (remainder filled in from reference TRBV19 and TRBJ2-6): DGGITQSPKYLFRKEGQNVTLSCEQNLNHDAMYWYRQDPGQGLRLIYYSQIVNDFQKGDIAEGYSVSREKKESFPLTVTSAQKNPTAFYLCASSETGSGANVLTFGAGSRLTVL.

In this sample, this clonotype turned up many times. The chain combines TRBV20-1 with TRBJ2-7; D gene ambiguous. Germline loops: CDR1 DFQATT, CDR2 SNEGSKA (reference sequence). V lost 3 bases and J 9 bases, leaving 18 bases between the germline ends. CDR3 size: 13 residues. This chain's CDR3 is CSARTGLPVGQYF. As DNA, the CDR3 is TGCAGTGCTAGGACGGGTCTCCCGGTTGGGCAGTACTTC.

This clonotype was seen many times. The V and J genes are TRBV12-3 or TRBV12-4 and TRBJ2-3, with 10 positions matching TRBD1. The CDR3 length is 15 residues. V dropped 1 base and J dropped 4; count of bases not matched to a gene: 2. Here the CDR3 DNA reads TGTGCCAGCAGTTTAGGGGACAGGGGTTCAGATACGCAGTATTTT. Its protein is CASSLGDRGSDTQYF.